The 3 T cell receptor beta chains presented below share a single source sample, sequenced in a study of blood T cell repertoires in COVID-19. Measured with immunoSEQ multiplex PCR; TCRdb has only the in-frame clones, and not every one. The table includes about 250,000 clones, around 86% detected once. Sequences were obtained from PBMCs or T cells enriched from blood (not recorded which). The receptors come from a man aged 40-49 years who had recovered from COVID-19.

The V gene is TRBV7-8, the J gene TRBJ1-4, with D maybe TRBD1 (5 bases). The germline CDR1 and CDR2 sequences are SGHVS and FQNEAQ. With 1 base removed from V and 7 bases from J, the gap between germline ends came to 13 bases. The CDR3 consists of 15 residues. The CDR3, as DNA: TGTGCCAGCAGCTTAGTAGGGGCGGAGGGTGAAAAACTGTTTTTT. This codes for CASSLVGAEGEKLFF.

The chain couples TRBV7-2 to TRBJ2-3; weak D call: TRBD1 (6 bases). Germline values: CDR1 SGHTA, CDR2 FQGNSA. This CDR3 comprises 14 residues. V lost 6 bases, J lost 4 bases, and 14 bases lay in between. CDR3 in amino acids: CASRVTGSADTQYF. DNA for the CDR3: TGTGCCAGCAGGGTAACAGGGTCGGCAGATACGCAGTATTTT.

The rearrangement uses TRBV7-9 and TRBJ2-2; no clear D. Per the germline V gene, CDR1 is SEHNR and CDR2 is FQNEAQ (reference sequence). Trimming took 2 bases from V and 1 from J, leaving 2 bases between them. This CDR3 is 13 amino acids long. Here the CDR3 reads CASSLLNTGELFF. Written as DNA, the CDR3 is TGTGCCAGCAGCTTACTGAACACCGGGGAGCTGTTTTTT.